Below, 14 T cell receptor beta chains from the same sample are listed, as sequenced in a study of T cell repertoires in cytomegalovirus infection. In TCRdb, the reads were re-called with MiXCR into one record per CDR3 protein. The sample has tens of thousands of distinct CDR3 sequences; over 15% are singletons. No antigen has been identified for these receptors. Specimen: CD8+ T cells from cultured PBMCs, collected from culture after CMV antigen stimulation. Every receptor here comes from a human donor in good health (CMV status not recorded). Some clones in this sample may be carry-over from other donors' samples.

This clonotype was counted many times. This chain uses TRBV7-2 with TRBJ2-7; no definite D call. V lost 4 bases and J lost 2, with 18 bases in between. CDR1 SGHTA and CDR2 FQGNSA come from the germline V gene. This CDR3 comprises 16 residues. The CDR3 sequence is CASSSTVWDRPYEQYF. Written as DNA, the CDR3 is TGTGCCAGCAGCTCGACGGTCTGGGATCGACCCTACGAGCAGTACTTC.

This clonotype was recorded a few times. The chain employs TRBV7-8 and TRBJ1-4; D perhaps matches TRBD1 (6 bases). Germline V gene lookup returns CDR1 SGHVS and CDR2 FQNEAQ. The V and J ends lost 5 bases and 3 bases respectively, with 10 bases between them. This CDR3 is 14 amino acids long. CDR3 sequence: CASSPQGANEKLFF. The CDR3 bases are TGTGCCAGCAGCCCACAGGGAGCTAATGAAAAACTGTTTTTT.

This clonotype has just a few counts. The J gene is TRBJ2-7, the V gene TRBV27; TRBD2 might be the D (5 bases). The CDR3 extends over 16 amino acids. Trimming pared 0 bases from V and 2 bases from J, leaving 14 bases between. Germline CDR1 is MNHEY and CDR2 is SMNVEV (reference sequence). CDR3 DNA: TGTGCCAGCAGTTTATCTGGAGGCGACAAGACCTACGAGCAGTACTTC. Translated, it gives CASSLSGGDKTYEQYF.

As for this clonotype: The conserved final phenylalanine or tryptophan is absent from the CDR3, which likely points to a read error. V usage is TRBV11-2 and J usage is TRBJ2-7; no reliable D call. Per germline, CDR1 SGHAT and CDR2 FQNNGV. The CDR3 has 14 amino acids. The V end lost 1 base, the J end lost 2 bases, and 9 bases lay between the germline ends. The CDR3 DNA follows: TGTGCCAGCAGCTTAGGTACAAGTCCCTACGAGCAGTACTTA. Protein: CASSLGTSPYEQYL.

This clonotype was seen more than once but under ten times. The rearrangement joins TRBV7-2 to TRBJ2-1; 9 bases match TRBD2. V shed 1 base and J 7 bases; nucleotides not matched to a gene: 5. The CDR3 spans 15 residues. Per germline, CDR1 SGHTA and CDR2 FQGNSA. CDR3 protein: CASSLGTSAGNEQFF. The CDR3, as DNA: TGTGCCAGCAGCTTAGGGACTAGCGCCGGGAATGAGCAGTTCTTC.

The sample holds a few counts of this clonotype. The chain couples TRBV6-5 to TRBJ2-5; 12 nucleotides match TRBD2. The CDR3 loop spans 14 amino acids. Germline CDR1 and CDR2: MNHEY and SVGAGI. The V segment lost 5 bases and the J segment 4 bases; nucleotides outside the gene matches: 2. The CDR3 sequence is CASSVTSGGETQYF. The DNA for the CDR3 is TGTGCCAGCAGTGTGACTAGCGGGGGAGAGACCCAGTACTTC.

The chain uses TRBV10-3 and TRBJ1-1; D is undetermined. The germline V gene encodes CDR1 ENHRY and CDR2 SYGVKD. With 0 bases removed from V and 5 bases from J, the gap between germline ends came to 13 bases. The CDR3 is 15 amino acids. CDR3 amino acids: CAISESTSTYTEAFF. The DNA of the CDR3 is TGTGCCATCAGTGAGTCTACAAGCACTTATACTGAAGCTTTCTTT.

V usage is TRBV7-9 and J usage is TRBJ2-2; D is perhaps TRBD1 (7 bases). The CDR3 has 14 amino acids. The germline V gene encodes CDR1 SEHNR and CDR2 FQNEAQ (reference sequence). With 5 bases removed from V and 6 bases from J, the gap between germline ends came to 13 bases. The CDR3 DNA follows: TGTGCCAGCAGCCCAAGGAGGGGGCCCGGGGAGCTGTTTTTT. Translation: CASSPRRGPGELFF. Based on the CDR3 plus reference TRBV7-9 and TRBJ2-2, the full variable domain is DTGVSQNPRHKITKRGQNVTFRCDPISEHNRLYWYRQTLGQGPEFLTYFQNEAQLEKSRLLSDRFSAERPKGSFSTLEIQRTEQGDSAMYLCASSPRRGPGELFFGEGSRLTVL.

J is TRBJ1-1 and V is TRBV27; D may be TRBD1 (5 bases). Germline CDR1 reads MNHEY; CDR2 reads SMNVEV (reference sequence). Deletions cut 2 bases from V and 0 bases from J, with 10 bases between. The CDR3 covers 15 residues. The CDR3 bases are TGTGCCAGCAGTTTAGGGGGACTTCTGAACACTGAAGCTTTCTTT. Its translation: CASSLGGLLNTEAFF.

This rearrangement joins TRBV7-8 to TRBJ1-1; D uncertain. The germline CDR1 and CDR2 sequences are SGHVS and FQNEAQ. This CDR3 contains 13 residues. The ends were cut back, 3 bases at V and 1 base at J, with 6 bases in the middle. The CDR3 is CASSLGKNTEAFF. The CDR3 coding sequence is TGTGCCAGCAGCTTGGGCAAGAACACTGAAGCTTTCTTT. Full variable domain (remainder filled in from reference TRBV7-8 and TRBJ1-1): GAGVSQSPRYKVAKRGQDVALRCDPISGHVSLFWYQQALGQGPEFLTYFQNEAQLDKSGLPSDRFFAERPEGSVSTLKIQRTQQEDSAVYLCASSLGKNTEAFFGQGTRLTVV.

This chain uses TRBV7-8 with TRBJ2-3, with D unresolved. The CDR3 is 12 residues long. Germline CDR1 SGHVS, CDR2 FQNEAQ. V shed 3 bases and J shed 6 bases, with 7 bases lying between them. Here the CDR3 reads CASSFIGDTQYF. The CDR3 bases are TGTGCCAGCAGCTTCATCGGGGATACGCAGTATTTT.

The genes are TRBV27 and TRBJ1-2, with TRBD1 matching over 7 bases. Germline CDR1 is MNHEY and CDR2 is SMNVEV (reference sequence). The CDR3 is made up of 14 amino acids. V shed 4 bases, J shed 2 bases, and the junction held 4 bases outside the gene matches. In nucleotides, the CDR3 is TGTGCCAGCAGTTCGGGACAGAGAAACTATGGCTACACCTTC. Translation gives CASSSGQRNYGYTF.

The table lists this clonotype with a few counts. The J gene is TRBJ1-2, the V gene TRBV18, with TRBD1 matching 9 bases. CDR1 KGHSH and CDR2 LQKENI come from the germline V gene. The CDR3 totals 16 residues. With 3 bases clipped from V and 8 bases from J, the junction kept 13 bases outside the gene matches. CDR3 coding DNA: TGTGCCAGCTCACCTAATGGGACAGGGCTGGTCAAGGGCTACACCTTC. Amino acids: CASSPNGTGLVKGYTF.

This clonotype was picked up a small number of times. The rearrangement uses TRBV28 and TRBJ1-2, with TRBD1 matching over 9 bases. The CDR3 is 16 amino acids. V lost 3 bases and J lost 4; bases outside the gene matches: 9. Germline loops: CDR1 MDHEN, CDR2 SYDVKM. DNA of the CDR3: TGTGCCAGCAGTTTCCCTTTGACAGGGGGGACCTATGGCTACACCTTC. Translation gives CASSFPLTGGTYGYTF.